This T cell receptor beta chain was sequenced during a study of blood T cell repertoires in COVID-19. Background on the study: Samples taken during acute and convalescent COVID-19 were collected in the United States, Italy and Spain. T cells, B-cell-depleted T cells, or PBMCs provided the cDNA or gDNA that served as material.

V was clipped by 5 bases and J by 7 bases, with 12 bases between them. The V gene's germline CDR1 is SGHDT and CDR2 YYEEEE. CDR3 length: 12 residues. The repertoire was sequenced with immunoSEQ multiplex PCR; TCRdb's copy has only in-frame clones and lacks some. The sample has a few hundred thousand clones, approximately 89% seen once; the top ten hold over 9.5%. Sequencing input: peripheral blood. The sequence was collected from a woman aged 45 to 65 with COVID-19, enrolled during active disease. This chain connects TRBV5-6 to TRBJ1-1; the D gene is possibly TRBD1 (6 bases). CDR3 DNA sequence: TGTGCCAGCAGTAATGGACAGTTTGAAGCTTTCTTT. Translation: CASSNGQFEAFF.